A selection of T cell receptor beta chains follows, all from one sample in a study of cytomegalovirus exposure and HLA in healthy donors. The table came from immunoSEQ multiplex PCR; TCRdb's copy has only in-frame clones and leaves some out. The repertoire holds about 280,000 clones, with approximately 90% as singletons. Sequenced material: PBMCs. The receptors were sampled from a woman between 18 and 29 years old in good health and CMV-seronegative. Both conserved end residues are part of each CDR3. The D gene is left open where the match is weak.

V gene	J gene	D gene	CDR3 DNA	CDR3 protein
TRBV7-9	TRBJ1-2	.	TGTGCCAGCAGCCTCCCCTACAGTCCCTATGGCTACACCTTC	CASSLPYSPYGYTF
TRBV6-5	TRBJ1-1	TRBD1	TGTGCCAGCAGTTACGGGACAGGGGAGGCTTTCTTT	CASSYGTGEAFF
TRBV29-1	TRBJ1-1	.	TGCAGCGTTGAAGGTGGGCGGGGGAGTACTGAAGCTTTCTTT	CSVEGGRGSTEAFF
TRBV7-6	TRBJ1-6	.	TGTGCCAGCAGCTTAGCCGCCACTGGACTAACTAATTCACCCCTCCACTTT	CASSLAATGLTNSPLHF
TRBV5-6	TRBJ1-6	.	TGTGCCAGCAGCTTAAGAGGCCTCAATTCACCCCTCCACTTT	CASSLRGLNSPLHF
TRBV7-9	TRBJ2-3	TRBD2	TGTGCCAGCAGCCGTTCTATTGGACTAGCAGGTGATACGCAGTATTTT	CASSRSIGLAGDTQYF
TRBV27	TRBJ1-1	.	TGTGCCAGCAGTTCTACAGTAAACACTGAAGCTTTCTTT	CASSSTVNTEAFF
TRBV19	TRBJ1-2	.	TGTGCCAGTAGCCGCCGATGGGGGGAGAAGCAAGGCTACACCTTC	CASSRRWGEKQGYTF
TRBV29-1	TRBJ2-7	.	TGCAGCGTTGTGAAGGGGGAGCAGTACTTC	CSVVKGEQYF
TRBV4-1	TRBJ2-5	.	TGCGCCAGCAGCCGTTCAAGCAGGGGTGGGGAGACCCAGTACTTC	CASSRSSRGGETQYF
TRBV6-5	TRBJ1-6	.	TGTGCCAGCAATAAACAGGGAAGAGATTCACCCCTCCACTTT	CASNKQGRDSPLHF
TRBV29-1	TRBJ2-7	.	TGCAGCGTTGATTCGGTCTACGAGCAGTACTTC	CSVDSVYEQYF
TRBV30	TRBJ1-4	TRBD1	TGTGCCTGGAGTGTGGGTCAGGGGGGAAAACTGTTTTTT	CAWSVGQGGKLFF
TRBV29-1	TRBJ1-1	.	TGCAGCGTTGATAGGGGCAACACTGAAGCTTTCTTT	CSVDRGNTEAFF
TRBV10-3	TRBJ2-3	TRBD2	TGTGCCATCAGTGAGTCGTTTGGGCTAGCGGGGGGCCGGCTCCGCGCAGATACGCAGTATTTT	CAISESFGLAGGRLRADTQYF